The T cell receptor (beta chain) under discussion was sequenced for a study of blood T cell repertoires in COVID-19. Study-wide context: Samples representing acute and convalescent COVID-19 were sourced from the United States, Italy and Spain. Nucleic acid was either cDNA or gDNA, and it came from T cells, B-cell-depleted T cells, or PBMCs.

Between the trimmed V and J ends, which lost 6 bases and 0 bases, there was a span of 20 bases. The CDR3 contains 17 residues. From germline, CDR1 is MNHNY and CDR2 SVGAGI (reference sequence). The assay was immunoSEQ multiplex PCR, and TCRdb's table has in-frame clones only and misses some. Of 140,000 to 150,000 clones listed, roughly 88% are singletons. This chain uses TRBV6-6 with TRBJ1-2; D may be TRBD1 (6 bases). Sequenced sample: peripheral blood. The receptor was isolated from a man aged 60-69 years with active or convalescent COVID-19. The CDR3 DNA follows: TGTGCCAGCAGCCGACTACAGGGAACCTCAGCTAACTATGGCTACACCTTC. It translates to CASSRLQGTSANYGYTF.